The entry below describes one TCR beta chain. Its antigen is unknown. Germline assignment: CDR1 SGHRS and CDR2 YFSETQ. The length of the CDR3 is 14 residues. V shed 0 bases, J shed 5 bases, and the junction held 3 bases outside the gene matches. This record comes from a study of cytomegalovirus exposure and HLA in healthy donors. Study-level findings and limits: There were under 200 TCR beta chains listed as cytomegalovirus-associated.

PCR employed 60 Vbeta and 13 Jbeta primers. Per the original data handling: Among the unique TCR beta chains that a later analysis counted, 75 million to 85 million in all, roughly 11 million were shared. Data came from immunoSEQ multiplex PCR; TCRdb stores just in-frame clones and leaves some out. The V and J calls and the clone size are those of that table, but D and trimming were determined from the DNA. The sample comprises 64,000 or so clones, around three quarters of which are singletons, and roughly 9.7% rests with the top ten. J is TRBJ1-1 and V is TRBV5-1; 8 nucleotides agree with TRBD1. The source material was PBMCs. This TCR was sampled from a woman between 45 and 65 years old in good health and CMV-seropositive. The CDR3 DNA reads as TGCGCCAGCAGCTTGGGACAGGGGAGGACTGAAGCTTTCTTT. This gives the protein CASSLGQGRTEAFF.